These 21 T cell receptor beta chains were sequenced from one sample in a study of immune characterization of retroperitoneal liposarcoma. TCRdb recomputed calls from the PCR reads with MiXCR, one row per CDR3 protein. The table includes approximately 9,300 distinct CDR3 sequences, approximately 24% detected once. Material: blood. The receptor source for this set is a male donor with retroperitoneal liposarcoma.

The rearrangement uses TRBV6-5 and TRBJ2-5, with 7 positions matching TRBD2. V was clipped by 6 bases and J by 5 bases; unmatched bases: 3. This CDR3 is 12 amino acids long. Looked up from germline, CDR1 is MNHEY and CDR2 is SVGAGI. The CDR3 DNA follows: TGTGCCAGCAGCCCCGGGAGGGAGACCCAGTACTTC. This sequence encodes CASSPGRETQYF.

This clonotype was recorded a few times. V gene TRBV6-1 combines with J gene TRBJ1-2; weak D call: TRBD1 (5 bases). V lost 7 bases to trimming and J lost 6 bases, with 15 bases between them. This CDR3 region has 13 residues. The germline V gene encodes CDR1 MNHNS and CDR2 SASEGT. The CDR3 nucleotides are TGTGCCAGCACCCCGATGGGGGGGGATGGCTACACCTTC. Encoded protein: CASTPMGGDGYTF.

This clonotype is medium-sized in the sample. The chain uses TRBV6-1 and TRBJ2-1; D unclear. The DNA end favors TRBJ2-7, so the J call may be wrong. The germline gives CDR1 MNHNS, CDR2 SASEGT. This CDR3 is built from 12 residues. CDR3 DNA sequence: TGTGCCAGCAGTTTAGGCGCCTACGAGCAGTACTTC. This gives the protein CASSLGAYEQYF.

V is TRBV28 and J is TRBJ2-1; no definite D call. The germline V and J ends were trimmed by 4 bases and 7 bases, with 17 bases remaining between them. The CDR3 has 15 residues. Germline loops: CDR1 MDHEN, CDR2 SYDVKM. As DNA, the CDR3 is TGTGCCAGCAGTTCCCCCCCCAGGCGAGGAAATGAGCAGTTCTTC. It translates to CASSSPPRRGNEQFF.

This clonotype came up a few times. The rearrangement joins TRBV6-1 to TRBJ1-6; the D is unclear. V lost 2 bases and J 0 bases, leaving 14 bases between the germline ends. Germline-derived CDR1 and CDR2 are MNHNS and SASEGT. The CDR3 covers 18 residues. The CDR3 reads CASSERVRASSYNSPLHF. The CDR3 nucleotides read TGTGCCAGCAGTGAAAGAGTGAGGGCGAGCTCCTATAATTCACCCCTCCACTTT.

The CDR3 loop is CASSWGQGNYGYTF. The CDR3 DNA reads TGCGCCAGCAGCTGGGGACAGGGGAACTATGGCTACACCTTC. This rearrangement joins TRBV5-1 to TRBJ1-2, with 10 bases matching TRBD1. V was clipped by 3 bases and J by 2 bases; unmatched bases: 1. This CDR3 has 14 amino acids. Germline loops: CDR1 SGHRS, CDR2 YFSETQ.

This sequence joins TRBV4-1 and TRBJ1-4, with D possibly matching TRBD1 (5 bases). The CDR3 contains 13 residues. V shed 3 bases and J shed 7 bases, with 9 bases lying between them. The V gene's germline CDR1 is MGHRA and CDR2 YSYEKL. CDR3 sequence reads: CASSQEGSEKLFF. In nucleotides, the CDR3 is TGCGCCAGCAGCCAGGAGGGGAGTGAAAAACTGTTTTTT.

This clonotype was seen a handful of times. The rearrangement joins TRBV18 to TRBJ2-1, with D tentatively TRBD1 (5 bases). This CDR3 region has 13 residues. CDR1 KGHSH and CDR2 LQKENI come from the germline V gene. V was shortened by 6 bases and J by 1 base, with 7 bases between the two germline ends. CDR3 residues: CASSSGSYNEQFF. The CDR3, as DNA: TGTGCCAGCTCTTCAGGGTCCTACAATGAGCAGTTCTTC.

The CDR3 DNA sequence: TGTGCCAGCAGTTCAACAGGGGCCGGGGAGCTGTTTTTT. This codes for CASSSTGAGELFF. The V and J genes are TRBV27 and TRBJ2-2, with 7 bases that match TRBD1. V lost 4 bases, J lost 6 bases, and 2 bases stayed unmatched. This CDR3 contains 13 residues. The germline V gene has CDR1 MNHEY and CDR2 SMNVEV (reference sequence).

Regarding this clonotype: This may arise from a read error, as a much more abundant clone is one base away. The chain recombines TRBV6-1 with TRBJ2-1; 7 bases agree with TRBD1. Germline loops: CDR1 MNHNS, CDR2 SASEGT. The CDR3 sequence is 14 residues long. The DNA of the CDR3 is TGTGCCAGCAGTCGGACAGGTTCGGACAATGAGCAGTTATTC. As protein: CASSRTGSDNEQLF.

This clonotype appeared a few times. The chain joins TRBV3-1 to TRBJ2-3, with 7 nucleotides matching TRBD2. The CDR3 totals 17 residues. CDR1 LGHDT and CDR2 YNNKEL come from the germline V gene (reference sequence). The junction had 13 bases not matched to a gene; V was cut back by 3 bases and J by 4 bases. The CDR3 sequence: CASSHRTASGTADTQYF. The CDR3 region has the DNA TGTGCCAGCAGCCACCGGACGGCTAGCGGTACAGCAGATACGCAGTATTTT.

The chain carries TRBV10-3 and TRBJ2-3, with 11 bases fitting TRBD2. The CDR3 is 16 residues long. J gave up 2 bases and V 3 bases, and 4 bases lay outside the gene matches. Germline lookup yields CDR1 ENHRY and CDR2 SYGVKD. DNA for the CDR3: TGTGCCATCAGTGATGATAGCGGGGGGGCCACAGATACGCAGTATTTT. It encodes CAISDDSGGATDTQYF.

The chain recombines TRBV12-3 or TRBV12-4 with TRBJ2-1, with a weak D call TRBD2 (5 bases). The end of the DNA is better explained by TRBJ2-7, so the J call may be wrong. The CDR3 totals 9 residues. The chain's CDR3 is CASGDEQYF. DNA of the CDR3: TGTGCCTCCGGGGACGAGCAGTACTTC.

This clonotype occurred a few times. This chain joins TRBV6-6 and TRBJ2-1; a weak D match, TRBD2 (5 bases). The CDR3 loop spans 15 amino acids. V was trimmed by 7 bases and J by 0 bases, leaving 13 bases between them. Germline V gene lookup returns CDR1 MNHNY and CDR2 SVGAGI (reference sequence). CDR3 nucleotides: TGTGCCAGCACCGAGGAGGTGAGCTCCTACAATGAGCAGTTCTTC. Its protein is CASTEEVSSYNEQFF.

The chain links TRBV7-2 to TRBJ2-3; 7 nucleotides align to TRBD1. Judging by the DNA end, TRBJ2-7 fits better; the J call may be wrong. The CDR3 loop spans 14 amino acids. The germline CDR1 and CDR2 sequences are SGHTA and FQGNSA. The CDR3 bases are TGTGCCAGCAGCCGCAGACAGGGCCCCTACGAGCAGTACTTC. Protein product: CASSRRQGPYEQYF.

The rearrangement joins TRBV6-1 to TRBJ2-1, with TRBD2 matching 11 bases. V shed 8 bases and J 9 bases; nucleotides not matched to a gene: 9. The CDR3 consists of 14 residues. CDR1 MNHNS and CDR2 SASEGT come from the germline V gene. The CDR3 loop reads CASQLAGAGSEQFF. The DNA of the CDR3 is TGTGCCAGCCAACTAGCGGGAGCCGGAAGTGAGCAGTTCTTC.

The chain carries TRBV12-3 or TRBV12-4 and TRBJ2-5, with TRBD1 as a possible D gene (5 bases). The V end was cut by 6 bases, the J end by 2 bases, with 19 bases between. The CDR3 is 16 amino acids. CDR3: CASSADRQIIQETQYF. The CDR3 nucleotides read TGTGCCAGCAGCGCAGACAGACAAATAATTCAAGAGACCCAGTACTTC.

This clonotype was counted a few times. J is TRBJ2-5 and V is TRBV27; weak D call: TRBD1 (5 bases). The CDR3 length is 14 residues. Germline V gene lookup returns CDR1 MNHEY and CDR2 SMNVEV (reference sequence). Trimming took off 2 bases at V and 5 bases at J, with 12 bases between the two ends. The DNA of the CDR3 is TGTGCCAGCAGTTTAAGGCAGCCAGGGGAGACCCAGTACTTC. Protein product: CASSLRQPGETQYF.

The chain couples TRBV3-1 to TRBJ1-6; D is unresolved. V was pared by 0 bases and J by 14 bases, with 5 bases between. Per germline, CDR1 LGHDT and CDR2 YNNKEL (reference sequence). The CDR3 sequence is 11 residues long. CDR3 nucleotide sequence: TGTGCCAGCAGCCAAGATAATACCCTCCACTTT. Translating gives CASSQDNTLHF.

V is TRBV5-8 and J is TRBJ1-5; D remains ambiguous. Trimming removed 4 bases from V and 2 bases from J, with 13 bases in between. Germline V gene sequence: CDR1 SGHTS, CDR2 YDEGEE. The CDR3 length is 15 residues. The CDR3 coding sequence is TGTGCCAGCAGCACTACCGACACTGGCAATCAGCCCCAGCATTTT. Translated: CASSTTDTGNQPQHF.

The V call is TRBV6-6, the J call TRBJ1-1; TRBD1 agrees at 8 bases. The CDR3 has 14 amino acids. J lost 1 base, V lost 2 bases, and 0 bases had no gene match. CDR1 is MNHNY, CDR2 SVGAGI, per germline (reference sequence). The CDR3, as DNA: TGTGCCAGCAGTTACGGGACAGGGAACACTGAAGCTTTCTTT. This sequence encodes CASSYGTGNTEAFF.